This passage covers 3 T cell receptor beta chains from one sample sequenced in a study of blood T cell repertoires in COVID-19. Some clones are missing from TCRdb's copy, which holds only in-frame ones; the method was immunoSEQ multiplex PCR. The sample records 300,000 to 350,000 clones, 90% being singletons. The sequenced sample consisted of peripheral blood. Every receptor here comes from a woman aged 25 to 39 with COVID-19, enrolled during active disease.

The chain uses TRBV27 and TRBJ2-1; 7 nucleotides agree with TRBD1. The germline V gene encodes CDR1 MNHEY and CDR2 SMNVEV (reference sequence). The V and J ends lost 6 bases and 4 bases, in that order; junction bases with no gene match: 18. The CDR3 is 18 amino acids. CDR3 sequence reads: CASSWFPPDRRFYNEQFF. The DNA for the CDR3 is TGTGCCAGCAGCTGGTTTCCCCCGGACAGGAGATTTTACAATGAGCAGTTCTTC.

This sequence joins TRBV9 and TRBJ2-6, with a weak D call TRBD1 (5 bases). Looked up from germline, CDR1 is SGDLS and CDR2 is YYNGEE. This CDR3 is 15 amino acids long. Between the trimmed V and J ends, which lost 3 bases and 1 base, there was a span of 8 bases. CDR3 nucleotide sequence: TGTGCCAGCAGCGCCCGACAGTCTGGGGCCAACGTCCTGACTTTC. This gives the protein CASSARQSGANVLTF. Filled out from reference TRBV9 and TRBJ2-6, the complete variable domain reads DSGVTQTPKHLITATGQRVTLRCSPRSGDLSVYWYQQSLDQGLQFLIQYYNGEERAKGNILERFSAQQFPDLHSELNLSSLELGDSALYFCASSARQSGANVLTFGAGSRLTVL.

The V call is TRBV25-1, the J call TRBJ1-2; TRBD1 aligns across 7 bases. Germline V CDR1 and CDR2: MGHDK, SYGVNS. CDR3 length: 13 residues. Germline trimming cut 3 bases from V and 8 bases from J; bases unmatched to any gene: 6. In DNA form, the CDR3 reads TGTGCCAGCAGTGATAGGACAGGTCGCGGCTACACCTTC. This encodes CASSDRTGRGYTF.